These 9 T cell receptor beta chains share one sample of origin, sequenced in a study of post-analysis software for immune sequencing data. Built from TCR beta cDNA, the libraries had unique molecular identifiers in them. TCRdb re-derived calls from the PCR reads in MiXCR, one entry per CDR3 protein. This repertoire shows roughly 180,000 distinct CDR3 sequences, roughly 30% found once; its top ten account for more than 1.3%. Broader study findings: The study found TRBV5-6, TRBV5-1 and TRBV20-1 among five or six TRBV segments more frequent in patients than controls.

What these receptors recognize is not known. Sequenced input: blood. These receptors came from a girl under 18 with multiple sclerosis.

Note on this clonotype: A much larger clone differs from this one at a single base, so this may be a read error. No DNA is shown, since the ends of the CDR3 on it are uncertain; the CDR3 is the one TCRdb lists. The V gene is TRBV12-3 or TRBV12-4, the J gene TRBJ2-2; the D call in the table, TRBD1, was not verified against the DNA. The CDR3 spans 16 residues, counting both ends. The CDR3 loop is CASSFGAGQGTGERFF.

This clonotype was detected many times. V is TRBV10-3 and J is TRBJ1-1, with D possibly being TRBD1 (5 bases). The germline V and J ends were trimmed by 5 bases and 1 base, with 11 bases remaining between them. This CDR3 has 14 amino acids. Germline V lookup: CDR1 ENHRY, CDR2 SYGVKD. The CDR3 loop is CAISWGTANTEAFF. As DNA, the CDR3 is TGTGCCATCAGTTGGGGGACTGCGAACACTGAAGCTTTCTTT.

On this clonotype itself: At one of its ends the junction is not consistent with the germline gene, which may arise from a read error. This chain joins TRBV7-2 and TRBJ2-5; no reliable D call. CDR3 size: 12 residues. Germline V lookup: CDR1 SGHTA, CDR2 FQGNSA. This CDR3 is CAGSFLAYEQYF. CDR3 DNA sequence: TGTGCCGGCAGCTTTTTAGCCTATGAGCAGTACTTC.

The chain has TRBV15 and TRBJ2-1; no firm D call. V was cut by 0 bases and J by 7 bases, with 16 bases left in between. The CDR3 has 16 residues. CDR1 and CDR2 (germline): LNHNV, YYDKDF (reference sequence). CDR3 sequence (DNA): TGTGCCACCAGCAGAGATAGAAAGGTTAGGCGGAATGAGCAGTTCTTC. Encoded protein: CATSRDRKVRRNEQFF.

On this clonotype itself: Relative to the germline gene, one junction end is altered; a read error may explain this. The rearrangement uses TRBV9 and TRBJ2-5; either TRBD1 or TRBD2 may fit D (6 bases each). There are 15 residues in the CDR3. Looked up from germline, CDR1 is SGDLS and CDR2 is YYNGEE. The CDR3 DNA sequence: TGTGCCAGCGGCGTCGGGGGCAACGATGGGGAGACCCAGTACTTC. The encoded protein is CASGVGGNDGETQYF.

This clonotype was seen many times. This chain joins TRBV12-3 or TRBV12-4 and TRBJ2-5; 10 nucleotides match TRBD1. The CDR3 runs to 14 residues. The ends lost 3 bases at V and 5 bases at J; junction bases unmatched: 3. The DNA for the CDR3 is TGTGCCAGCAGTTTGGACAGGGGGAGTGAGACCCAGTACTTC. This translates into CASSLDRGSETQYF.

This clonotype was detected a few times. The rearrangement uses TRBV2 and TRBJ1-6; no definite D call. Trimming removed 9 bases at V and 10 bases at J, with 16 bases between. The CDR3 is made up of 13 amino acids. The V gene's germline CDR1 is SNHLY and CDR2 FYNNEI. CDR3 coding DNA: TGTGCCAGGAGAGTGGGGTCACGGTCACCCCTCCACTTT. Amino acids: CARRVGSRSPLHF.

The genes are TRBV7-8 and TRBJ2-5, with D unclear. The J call may be wrong; the DNA end is better matched by TRBJ2-7. The CDR3 covers 13 residues. From germline, CDR1 is SGHVS and CDR2 FQNEAQ. The CDR3 coding sequence is TGTGCCAGCAGCTCCCGCCCCCTATACGAGCAGTACTTC. Translation gives CASSSRPLYEQYF.

The V call is TRBV5-1, the J call TRBJ2-5; D gene ambiguous. V lost 5 bases, J lost 5 bases, and 10 bases lay in between. This CDR3 spans 12 amino acids. Germline CDR1 reads SGHRS; CDR2 reads YFSETQ. DNA of the CDR3: TGCGCCAGCAGTAATGAATGGGAGACCCAGTACTTC. Protein sequence: CASSNEWETQYF.